This TCR beta chain was captured in a study of shared clonotypes between healthy human individuals. In regard to this clone: Its cognate antigen is unknown.

CD45RO-negative cells were positively selected for CCR7, leaving out terminally differentiated effector memory CD45RA+ cells. Each of the donors was a healthy adult who was HIV-negative and had not had a recent acute infection or vaccination. Template for every sorted-subset replicate PCR totaled approximately 0.2 ug DNA, 30,000 to 35,000 T cell genomes. Generated by immunoSEQ multiplex PCR, the TCRdb table keeps only in-frame clones and is missing some. The sample comprises some 2 million clones, about 95% of which are singletons, and about 1.1% rests with the top ten. Study-wide points: Read depth was anticipated to influence clonotype sharing among donors.

The sequence derives from a man between 18 and 35 years old in good health. The sequenced material came from naive CD8+ T cells sorted from blood.

CDR3: CASSLAYMATEAFF. For the CDR3, the DNA is TGCGCCAGCAGCTTGGCATATATGGCCACTGAAGCTTTCTTT. The chain recombines TRBV5-1 with TRBJ1-1; D is uncertain. V lost 0 bases to trimming and J lost 4 bases, with 10 bases between them. This CDR3 region has 14 residues. Germline V lookup: CDR1 SGHRS, CDR2 YFSETQ.